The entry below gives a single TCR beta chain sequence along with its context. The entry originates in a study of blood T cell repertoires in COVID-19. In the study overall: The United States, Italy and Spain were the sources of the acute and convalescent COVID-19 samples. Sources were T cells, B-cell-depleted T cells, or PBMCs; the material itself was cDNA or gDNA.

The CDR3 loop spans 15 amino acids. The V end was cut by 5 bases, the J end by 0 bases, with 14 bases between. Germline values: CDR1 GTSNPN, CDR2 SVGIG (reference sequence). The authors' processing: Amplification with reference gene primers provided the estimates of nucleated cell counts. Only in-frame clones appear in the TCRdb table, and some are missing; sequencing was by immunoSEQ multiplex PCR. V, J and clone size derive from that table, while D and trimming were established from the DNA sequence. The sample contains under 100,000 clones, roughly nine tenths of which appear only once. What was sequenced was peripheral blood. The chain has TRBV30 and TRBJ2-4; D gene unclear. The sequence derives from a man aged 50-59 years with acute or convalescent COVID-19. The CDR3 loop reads CAWSPDTLAKNIQYF. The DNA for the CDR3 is TGTGCCTGGTCTCCCGACACGCTAGCCAAAAACATTCAGTACTTC.